This T cell receptor (beta chain) was sequenced for a study of response to subunit inactivated influenza vaccine. Each CDR3 protein gets one entry after TCRdb re-called the RT-PCR reads with MiXCR. The repertoire includes roughly 790,000 distinct CDR3 sequences, 21% of them detected once, and more than 8.5% sits in the top ten. This clonotype has a handful of counts. CDR1 is PRHDT, CDR2 FYEKMQ, per germline (reference sequence). Trimming removed 4 bases from V and 6 bases from J, with 16 bases in between. The CDR3 length is 15 residues. V and J are TRBV13 and TRBJ2-1; weak D call: TRBD2 (5 bases). This clonotype was obtained from a man aged 50 to 59 who received an inactivated influenza vaccine. The starting material was PBMCs from blood, obtained 5 days after vaccination. The CDR3 loop reads CASSSIRAGVNEQFF. The CDR3 nucleotides read TGTGCCAGCAGCTCCATTCGTGCCGGGGTCAATGAGCAGTTCTTC.